These 21 T cell receptor beta chains came from one sample sequenced in a study of cytomegalovirus exposure and HLA in healthy donors. The PCR contained 60 Vbeta and 13 Jbeta primers. The table came from immunoSEQ multiplex PCR; TCRdb's copy has only in-frame clones and leaves some out. The sample carries under 130,000 clones, over 60% recorded once. Input material: PBMCs. These receptors were obtained from a man aged 35-49 years in good health and CMV-seropositive.

J is TRBJ2-3 and V is TRBV21-1; the table's TRBD2 call for D was not verified on the DNA. TRBV21-1 is noted as a pseudogene. The CDR3 consists of 11 residues. The CDR3 protein is CASSNEDLQYF. The CDR3 DNA reads TGTGCCAGCAGCAATGAAGACTTGCAGTATTTT.

The chain combines TRBV7-3 with TRBJ2-1, with TRBD2 as a possible D gene (7 bases). The ends were cut back, 5 bases at V and 9 bases at J, with 14 bases in the middle. The length of the CDR3 is 13 residues. Germline CDR1 is SGHTA and CDR2 is FQGTGA. In DNA, the CDR3 is TGTGCCAGCAGCGTATGGGGGGGCGGTGAGCAGTTCTTC. Translated: CASSVWGGGEQFF.

The chain employs TRBV5-4 and TRBJ1-6; D is possibly TRBD1 (5 bases). Germline V gene data show CDR1 as SGHNT and CDR2 as YYREEE (reference sequence). The V end was cut by 2 bases, the J end by 0 bases, with 6 bases between. This CDR3 has 15 amino acids. The CDR3 DNA follows: TGTGCCAGCAGCTTTAGGGGCTCCTATAATTCACCCCTCCACTTT. This sequence encodes CASSFRGSYNSPLHF.

J is TRBJ1-4 and V is TRBV28, with D possibly matching TRBD1 (6 bases). The CDR3 has 14 amino acids. V lost 2 bases, J lost 8 bases, and 12 bases lay in between. The germline V gene has CDR1 MDHEN and CDR2 SYDVKM. Here the CDR3 DNA reads TGTGCCAGCAGTTTAAACCAGGGGAAGGAAAAACTGTTTTTT. It encodes CASSLNQGKEKLFF.

The chain couples TRBV7-8 to TRBJ1-5; 8 nucleotides line up with TRBD1. Germline lookup yields CDR1 SGHVS and CDR2 FQNEAQ. The V gene end was trimmed by 2 bases and the J gene end by 0 bases; junction bases not matched to a gene: 9. There are 18 residues in the CDR3. The CDR3 region is CASSLFDRGSYSNQPQHF. The CDR3 DNA reads TGTGCCAGCAGCTTATTCGACAGGGGCTCTTATAGCAATCAGCCCCAGCATTTT. The whole variable domain, remainder taken from reference TRBV7-8 and TRBJ1-5, is GAGVSQSPRYKVAKRGQDVALRCDPISGHVSLFWYQQALGQGPEFLTYFQNEAQLDKSGLPSDRFFAERPEGSVSTLKIQRTQQEDSAVYLCASSLFDRGSYSNQPQHFGDGTRLSIL.

The V and J genes are TRBV6-5 and TRBJ1-2; possibly TRBD1 for D (5 bases). The ends were cut back, 0 bases at V and 7 bases at J, with 12 bases in the middle. The CDR3 is 14 residues long. Germline assignment: CDR1 MNHEY and CDR2 SVGAGI. This chain's CDR3 is CASSYSSRDRGYTF. DNA for the CDR3: TGTGCCAGCAGTTACTCGAGCAGGGATCGTGGCTACACCTTC.

This clone appeared a few times. The chain carries TRBV6-5 and TRBJ1-1; 7 bases agree with TRBD1. Germline V gives CDR1 MNHEY, CDR2 SVGAGI. The CDR3 covers 11 residues. The junction had 1 base not matched to a gene; V was cut back by 6 bases and J by 6 bases. In nucleotides, the CDR3 is TGTGCCAGCAGCGACAGGGCTGAAGCTTTCTTT. Translating gives CASSDRAEAFF.

V gene TRBV7-9 combines with J gene TRBJ1-6; TRBD1 matches 8 bases. Trimming at V came to 4 bases and at J to 6 bases, leaving 8 bases not matched to a gene. Germline V gives CDR1 SEHNR, CDR2 FQNEAQ (reference sequence). This CDR3 is 16 amino acids long. CDR3: CASSSQGASLNSPLHF. As DNA, the CDR3 is TGTGCCAGCAGCTCCCAGGGGGCCAGTCTTAATTCACCCCTCCACTTT.

The chain has TRBV7-3 and TRBJ1-2; 7 bases agree with TRBD1. J lost 8 bases, V lost 3 bases, and 6 bases had no gene match. The CDR3 runs to 13 residues. CDR1 and CDR2 from the germline V gene are SGHTA and FQGTGA. CDR3: CASSFQGVRGYTF. Here the CDR3 DNA reads TGTGCCAGCAGCTTCCAGGGGGTGAGAGGCTACACCTTC.

This clone was observed a few times. The chain combines TRBV30 with TRBJ1-1; no clear D. Germline values: CDR1 GTSNPN, CDR2 SVGIG (reference sequence). V lost 0 bases to trimming and J lost 6 bases, with 11 bases between them. The CDR3 consists of 13 residues. CDR3 sequence reads: CAWSVQPGAEAFF. The CDR3 bases are TGTGCCTGGAGTGTACAACCCGGAGCTGAAGCTTTCTTT.

The chain is built from TRBV5-4 and TRBJ2-7; TRBD1 is a possible D gene (5 bases). Trimming removed 0 bases from V and 0 bases from J, with 13 bases in between. Germline V lookup: CDR1 SGHNT, CDR2 YYREEE (reference sequence). The CDR3 length is 16 residues. The CDR3 DNA reads TGTGCCAGCAGCTTGGCCCCAGGGTTAAGCTCCTACGAGCAGTACTTC. Encoded protein: CASSLAPGLSSYEQYF.

This clone was picked up a small number of times. The chain has TRBV6-5 and TRBJ1-2, with D unresolved. This CDR3 has 13 residues. V was pared by 6 bases and J by 3 bases, with 11 bases between. Germline lookup yields CDR1 MNHEY and CDR2 SVGAGI. CDR3 coding DNA: TGTGCCAGCAGCCAGTCCAGGCACTATGGCTACACCTTC. It is translated as CASSQSRHYGYTF.

This clone appeared a few times. The chain recombines TRBV7-2 with TRBJ2-7, with D unclear. Germline CDR1 SGHTA, CDR2 FQGNSA. V lost 5 bases and J 4 bases, leaving 18 bases between the germline ends. This CDR3 comprises 15 residues. As DNA, the CDR3 is TGTGCCAGCAGCGCGAGAGCTCCGGGTGATTACGAGCAGTACTTC. Its translation: CASSARAPGDYEQYF.

The chain joins TRBV15 to TRBJ1-5; D unclear. The length of the CDR3 is 17 residues. Germline V gene data show CDR1 as LNHNV and CDR2 as YYDKDF (reference sequence). Trimming pared 1 base from V and 7 bases from J, leaving 20 bases between. The CDR3 reads CATSRGRSDGFRQPQHF. The CDR3 DNA reads TGTGCCACCAGCAGAGGACGTTCCGACGGCTTCAGGCAGCCCCAGCATTTT.

Points on this clone: The same CDR3 arises from other DNA sequences in this sample as well. The chain uses TRBV7-9 and TRBJ2-4; the match to TRBD2 covers 7 bases. The ends lost 5 bases at V and 7 bases at J; junction bases unmatched: 2. The length of the CDR3 is 12 residues. From germline, CDR1 is SEHNR and CDR2 FQNEAQ (reference sequence). The CDR3 DNA is TGTGCCAGCAGCCCGGGAGGTAACATTCAGTACTTC. As protein: CASSPGGNIQYF.

This rearrangement joins TRBV6-1 to TRBJ2-5; a possible D gene is TRBD2 (6 bases). The assigned J gene may be wrong: the sequence end matches TRBJ2-7 better. This CDR3 contains 15 residues. Germline lookup yields CDR1 MNHNS and CDR2 SASEGT. The CDR3 DNA reads TGTGCCAGCAAGAGGGGCGCCGGCGGGGATGACGAGCAGTACTTC. As protein: CASKRGAGGDDEQYF.

The V call is TRBV7-2, the J call TRBJ2-5; 9 nucleotides match TRBD1. The V segment lost 5 bases and the J segment 4 bases; nucleotides outside the gene matches: 8. Per the germline V gene, CDR1 is SGHTA and CDR2 is FQGNSA. CDR3 length: 15 residues. This CDR3 is CASSPGDRVVETQYF. In nucleotides, the CDR3 is TGTGCCAGCAGCCCGGGGGACAGGGTTGTAGAGACCCAGTACTTC.

The chain combines TRBV11-3 with TRBJ2-7; TRBD2 matches at 9 bases. Trimming at V came to 5 bases and at J to 4 bases, leaving 6 bases not matched to a gene. CDR1 and CDR2 (germline): SGHNT, YENEEA. The CDR3 covers 14 residues. The CDR3 coding sequence is TGTGCCAGCAGCAAGAGCGGGGGGACTTACGAGCAGTACTTC. Amino acids: CASSKSGGTYEQYF.

The rearrangement uses TRBV5-4 and TRBJ2-3, with 8 nucleotides matching TRBD2. V was pared by 4 bases and J by 5 bases, with 6 bases of the junction left unmatched. Germline-derived CDR1 and CDR2 are SGHNT and YYREEE (reference sequence). The CDR3 loop spans 14 amino acids. The CDR3: CASSPGGPRDTQYF. The DNA of the CDR3 is TGTGCCAGCAGCCCGGGGGGGCCAAGAGATACGCAGTATTTT.

The gene calls are TRBV7-2 and TRBJ1-2; D not certain. Trimming removed 1 base at V and 8 bases at J, with 14 bases between. The germline CDR1 and CDR2 sequences are SGHTA and FQGNSA. The CDR3 is made up of 14 amino acids. DNA for the CDR3: TGTGCCAGCAGCTTAGTGGGCCACCGAGGGGGCTACACCTTC. As protein: CASSLVGHRGGYTF.

This chain connects TRBV5-6 to TRBJ2-7; D ambiguous. V was pared by 4 bases and J by 0 bases, with 8 bases between. Germline loops: CDR1 SGHDT, CDR2 YYEEEE. The CDR3 runs to 13 residues. DNA of the CDR3: TGTGCCAGCAGCGGCGACATCTCCTACGAGCAGTACTTC. It translates to CASSGDISYEQYF.